Listed below are T cell receptor beta chains from one sample, sequenced in a study of shared clonotypes between healthy human individuals. Clones were read by immunoSEQ multiplex PCR, and TCRdb kept only the in-frame ones, dropping some. The sample includes 300,000 or so clones, about 74% of them seen just once. The material sequenced was memory CD4+ T cells sorted from blood. The receptors come from a man aged 25-40 years in good health. The CDR3 runs from the conserved cysteine through the conserved F or W. Fields, in order: CDR3 DNA, CDR3 protein, D gene, J gene, V gene, clone size. A D gene is named only where the DNA matches it firmly. Expanded clones get a size class; other rows say once, few or many, or leave the size out.

TGTGCCAGCAGCTTAGTGGCTTACAATGAGCAGTTCTTC CASSLVAYNEQFF - TRBJ2-1 TRBV7-8 -
TGTGCCAGCAGCTTAATGCGGGTAGAGGGCAATGAGCAGTTCTTC CASSLMRVEGNEQFF - TRBJ2-1 TRBV7-2 -
TGTGCCAGCAGTGCGACAGGGGGAGGGGTTAATCAGCCCCAGCATTTT CASSATGGGVNQPQHF TRBD1 TRBJ1-5 TRBV6-6 -
TGTGCCAGCAGCTTGGGGACTAGCAGGCAAGAAAAACTGTTTTTT CASSLGTSRQEKLFF - TRBJ1-4 TRBV5-6 -
TGTGCCAGCAGTTCCCCAGGGTTGGAGACCCAGTACTTC CASSSPGLETQYF - TRBJ2-5 TRBV6-5 -
TGTGCCAGTATACAGCCGGGATCCTACGAGCAGTACTTC CASIQPGSYEQYF - TRBJ2-7 TRBV19 few
TGTGCCAGCATCCCCGCAGGGGGAGAGACCCAGTACTTC CASIPAGGETQYF TRBD1 TRBJ2-5 TRBV7-9 -
TGTGCCAGCAGCCCACAAGCCGACTCCTACGAGCAGTACTTC CASSPQADSYEQYF - TRBJ2-7 TRBV5-5 -
TGCGCCAGCAGCCTACAGGTTTACACTGAAGCTTTCTTT CASSLQVYTEAFF - TRBJ1-1 TRBV5-1 -
TGTGCCAGCCGACAGGGGGCTCGAGAGACCCAGTACTTC CASRQGARETQYF TRBD1 TRBJ2-5 TRBV6-5 -
TGTGCCAGTAGCTCAGGGGGCCTGGAGACCCAGTACTTC CASSSGGLETQYF TRBD1 TRBJ2-5 TRBV28 -
TGTGCCAGCAGCTTACCTCTCAATGAGCAGTTCTTC CASSLPLNEQFF - TRBJ2-1 TRBV11-2 -
TGTGCCAGCAGCCCGAACAATAACGGGACCTTCTCCTACGAGCAGTACTTC CASSPNNNGTFSYEQYF - TRBJ2-7 TRBV21-1 -
TGTGCCAGCCGGGATGGGACAGGGCCCTACGAGCAGTACTTC CASRDGTGPYEQYF TRBD1 TRBJ2-7 TRBV7-2 -
TGTGCCAGCTCACCAAACAGCGGTATATCTGGAAACACCATATATTTT CASSPNSGISGNTIYF - TRBJ1-3 TRBV18 -
TGTGCCAGCAGCCCGCGACTAGCCCTGACCACCGGGGAGCTGTTTTTT CASSPRLALTTGELFF TRBD2 TRBJ2-2 TRBV9 -
TGTGCCAGCAACTGGGGTAGCGGCTACACCTTC CASNWGSGYTF - TRBJ1-2 TRBV2 -
TGCGCCAGCAGCTTGGGGCACGCTTACGAGCAGTACTTC CASSLGHAYEQYF - TRBJ2-7 TRBV5-1 -
TGTGCCACCCGCCGGGGGAGGGGCTCCTACGAGCAGTACTTC CATRRGRGSYEQYF TRBD2 TRBJ2-7 TRBV2 -
TGTGCCAGCAGTTTGACTAGCGGTAACACCGGGGAGCTGTTTTTT CASSLTSGNTGELFF TRBD2 TRBJ2-2 TRBV28 -
TGTGCCAGCAGTTTGGCAACTAACTATGGCTACACCTTC CASSLATNYGYTF - TRBJ1-2 TRBV2 -
TGTGCCAGCAGCTTTAGCGGCACCTACGAGCAGTACTTC CASSFSGTYEQYF - TRBJ2-7 TRBV11-1 -
TGCGCCAGCCTACCAACGATCGGACAGGGTTGGGACGAGCAGTACTTC CASLPTIGQGWDEQYF TRBD1 TRBJ2-7 TRBV5-1 -
TGTGCCAGCTCACCACCGACAGGGATAGCCACTGAAGCTTTCTTT CASSPPTGIATEAFF TRBD1 TRBJ1-1 TRBV18 few
TGTGCCAGCAGCTCCAGGGGATACTATGGCTACACCTTC CASSSRGYYGYTF - TRBJ1-2 TRBV11-2 -
TGTGCCAGCAGCTGGGATTGGGGGAAAGAGCAGTACTTC CASSWDWGKEQYF - TRBJ2-7 TRBV28 -
TGTGCCAGCAGTTTCCCCGCAATCCCCTACGAGCAGTACTTC CASSFPAIPYEQYF - TRBJ2-7 TRBV27 many
TGTGCCAGCAGTTCCAGGGAACTAGTTGGAAACACCATATATTTT CASSSRELVGNTIYF - TRBJ1-3 TRBV7-8 -
TGTGCCAGTAGTACCGGACAGAACTCCTACAATGAGCAGTTCTTC CASSTGQNSYNEQFF - TRBJ2-1 TRBV19 -
TGTGCCAGCACTTACATACAGGGGAACACTGAAGCTTTCTTT CASTYIQGNTEAFF - TRBJ1-1 TRBV2 -
TGCAGCGTTGAAACATGTTGCTTGGGGGAACGGATAAGCAATCAGCCCCAGCATTTT CSVETCCLGERISNQPQHF - TRBJ1-5 TRBV29-1 -
TGTGCCAGCAGGACTTCCGGGTCCTTTCGCTATGGCTACACCTTC CASRTSGSFRYGYTF - TRBJ1-2 TRBV28 -
TGTGCCAGCAGCTTATTCACCAGCTCCTACGAGCAGTACTTC CASSLFTSSYEQYF - TRBJ2-7 TRBV11-2 -
TGTGCCAGTAGAAGGACGGACCAAGAGACCCAGTACTTC CASRRTDQETQYF - TRBJ2-5 TRBV19 -
TGTGCCACCAGCCCGGAGCGTTTGGGGATCTCTGGAAACACCATATATTTT CATSPERLGISGNTIYF - TRBJ1-3 TRBV15 few
TGTGCCAGCTCACGCCAGGACACTGAAGCTTTCTTT CASSRQDTEAFF - TRBJ1-1 TRBV18 -
TGTGCCAGCAGGAGAAGGACATCCCATCAGCCCCAGCATTTT CASRRRTSHQPQHF - TRBJ1-5 TRBV28 -
TGTGCCAGCAGATTTAGGACAACAGGGATGGCTAACTATGGCTACACCTTC CASRFRTTGMANYGYTF - TRBJ1-2 TRBV27 -
TGTGCCAGCAGCCAACTTGGGGCTAGCGGTAAATCCTACGAGCAGTACTTC CASSQLGASGKSYEQYF TRBD2 TRBJ2-7 TRBV14 -
TGTGCCAGCAGTACCGTAGGTATTAACACTGAAGCTTTCTTT CASSTVGINTEAFF - TRBJ1-1 TRBV6-5 -
TGTGCCAGCAGGGAGATGGGGACAGGGACGGGGGAGCAGTACTTC CASREMGTGTGEQYF TRBD1 TRBJ2-7 TRBV6-5 -
TGCAGCGTGGACAGGGGGAGGAGTGGCTACACCTTC CSVDRGRSGYTF TRBD1 TRBJ1-2 TRBV29-1 -
TGTGCCAGCTCACCATCGTCCATGAATCAGCCCCAGCATTTT CASSPSSMNQPQHF - TRBJ1-5 TRBV18 -
TGTGCCAGTAGTACTCAGGGGGTATCGGACACTGAAGCTTTCTTT CASSTQGVSDTEAFF TRBD1 TRBJ1-1 TRBV19 -
TGTGCCAGCAGCCCAAGGAGCGGGGGCTACAATGAGCAGTTCTTC CASSPRSGGYNEQFF TRBD2 TRBJ2-1 TRBV11-3 -
TGTGCCAGTAGTACGCTAGCGTTGACAAGTGAGCAGTTCTTC CASSTLALTSEQFF - TRBJ2-1 TRBV19 -
TGTGCCAGCAGAGAAGACAGGGACTATGGCTACACCTTC CASREDRDYGYTF TRBD1 TRBJ1-2 TRBV6-6 -
TGTGCCAGCATAGGGACTACACTGTACTTC CASIGTTLYF TRBD2 TRBJ2-5 TRBV6-1 -
TGTGCCAGCTATGAGATAGGGGGCAGGGAACAGACCCAGTACTTC CASYEIGGREQTQYF TRBD1 TRBJ2-5 TRBV28 -
TGTGCCAGCAGCTTAAGCGTTGTTGACCCCCACACCATATATTTT CASSLSVVDPHTIYF - TRBJ1-3 TRBV7-9 few
TGTGCCAGTATTTTCACAGGGGGCGACTATGGCTACACCTTC CASIFTGGDYGYTF TRBD1 TRBJ1-2 TRBV19 -
TGTGCCAGCATGGGGAGCCGGGGCAATCAGCCCCAGCATTTT CASMGSRGNQPQHF - TRBJ1-5 TRBV2 -
TGTGCCAGCAGTTACGGGGTAGGTTCCTACGAGCAGTACTTC CASSYGVGSYEQYF - TRBJ2-7 TRBV11-2 -
TGTGCCAGCAGGCAGGGACAGGGCGAGCAGTACTTC CASRQGQGEQYF TRBD1 TRBJ2-7 TRBV6-5 -
TGCGCCAGCAAGGCGGGAGACAACAATGAGCAGTTCTTC CASKAGDNNEQFF TRBD2 TRBJ2-1 TRBV5-1 -
TGTGCCAGCAGTGAACAGGTTCTTCCCCAGCCCCAGCATTTT CASSEQVLPQPQHF - TRBJ1-5 TRBV6-1 once
TGTGCCAGCTCACCAATCTTCTCTGGAAACACCATATATTTT CASSPIFSGNTIYF - TRBJ1-3 TRBV18 -